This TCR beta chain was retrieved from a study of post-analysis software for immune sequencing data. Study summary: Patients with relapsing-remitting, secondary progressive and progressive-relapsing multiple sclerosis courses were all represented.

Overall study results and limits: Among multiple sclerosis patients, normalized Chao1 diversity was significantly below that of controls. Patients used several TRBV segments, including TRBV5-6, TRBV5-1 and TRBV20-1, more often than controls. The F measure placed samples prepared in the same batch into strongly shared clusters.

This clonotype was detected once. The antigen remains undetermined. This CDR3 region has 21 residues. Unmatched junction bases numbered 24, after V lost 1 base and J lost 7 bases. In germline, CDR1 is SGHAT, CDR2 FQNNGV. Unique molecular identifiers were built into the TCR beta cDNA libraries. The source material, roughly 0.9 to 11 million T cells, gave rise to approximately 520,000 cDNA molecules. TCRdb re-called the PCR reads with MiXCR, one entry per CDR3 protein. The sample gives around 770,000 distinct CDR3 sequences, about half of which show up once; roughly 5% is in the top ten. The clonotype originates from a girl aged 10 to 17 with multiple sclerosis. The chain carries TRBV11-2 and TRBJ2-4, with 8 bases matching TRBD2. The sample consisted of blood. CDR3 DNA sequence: TGTGCCAGCAGCTTAGTGTTTCGAGGCAAAGCGGGAGAGGGGAATCGTAACATTCAGTACTTC. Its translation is CASSLVFRGKAGEGNRNIQYF. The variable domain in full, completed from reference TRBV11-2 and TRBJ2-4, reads EAGVAQSPRYKIIEKRQSVAFWCNPISGHATLYWYQQILGQGPKLLIQFQNNGVVDDSQLPKDRFSAERLKGVDSTLKIQPAKLEDSAVYLCASSLVFRGKAGEGNRNIQYFGAGTRLSVL.